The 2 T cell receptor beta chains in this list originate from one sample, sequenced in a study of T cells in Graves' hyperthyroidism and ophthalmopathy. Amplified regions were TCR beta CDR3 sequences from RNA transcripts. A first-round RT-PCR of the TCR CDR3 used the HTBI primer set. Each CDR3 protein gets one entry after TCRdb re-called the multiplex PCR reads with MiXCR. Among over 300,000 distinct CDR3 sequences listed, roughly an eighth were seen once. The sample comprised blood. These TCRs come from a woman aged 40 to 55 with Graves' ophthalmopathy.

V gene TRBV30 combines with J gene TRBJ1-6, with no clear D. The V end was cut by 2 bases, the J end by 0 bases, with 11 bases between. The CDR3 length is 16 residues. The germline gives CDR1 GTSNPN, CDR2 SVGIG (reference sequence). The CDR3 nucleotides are TGTGCCTGGAGTAGGGCAAGATCCTCCTATAATTCACCCCTCCACTTT. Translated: CAWSRARSSYNSPLHF. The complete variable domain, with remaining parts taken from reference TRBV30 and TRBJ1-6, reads SQTIHQWPATLVQPVGSPLSLECTVEGTSNPNLYWYRQAAGRGLQLLFYSVGIGQISSEVPQNLSASRPQDRQFILSSKKLLLSDSGFYLCAWSRARSSYNSPLHFGNGTRLTVT.

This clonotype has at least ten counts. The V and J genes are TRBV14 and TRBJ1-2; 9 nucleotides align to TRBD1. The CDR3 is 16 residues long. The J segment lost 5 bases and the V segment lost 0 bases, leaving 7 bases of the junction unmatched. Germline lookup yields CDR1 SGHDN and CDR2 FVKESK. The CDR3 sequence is CASSQDTGTGKYGYTF. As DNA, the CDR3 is TGTGCCAGCAGCCAAGATACTGGGACAGGGAAATATGGCTACACCTTC.